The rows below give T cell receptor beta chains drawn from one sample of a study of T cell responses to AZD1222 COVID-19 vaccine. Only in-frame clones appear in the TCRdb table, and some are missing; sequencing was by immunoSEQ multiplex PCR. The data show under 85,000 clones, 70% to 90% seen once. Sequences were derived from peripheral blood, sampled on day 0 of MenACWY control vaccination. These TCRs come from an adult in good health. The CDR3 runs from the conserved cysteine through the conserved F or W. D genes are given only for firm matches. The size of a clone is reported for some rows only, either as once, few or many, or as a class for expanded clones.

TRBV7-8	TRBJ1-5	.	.	TGTGCCAGCAGCCCTACAGTACTTCAGCCCCAGCATTTT	CASSPTVLQPQHF
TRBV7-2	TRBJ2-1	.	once	TGTGCCAGCAGCTTAGCGATTTCAGCCTACAATGAGCAGTTCTTC	CASSLAISAYNEQFF
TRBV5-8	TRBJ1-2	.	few	TGTGCCAGCAGCTTGGTTAGGGGGTCTAACTATGGCTACACCTTC	CASSLVRGSNYGYTF
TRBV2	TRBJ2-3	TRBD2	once	TGTGCCAGCAGGGGCGGGGGGTCTAGCACAGATACGCAGTATTTT	CASRGGGSSTDTQYF
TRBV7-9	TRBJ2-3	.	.	TGTGCCAGCAGCTTAGCGGGAAGGGGGGGAGGAACAGATACGCAGTATTTT	CASSLAGRGGGTDTQYF
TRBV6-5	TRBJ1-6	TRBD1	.	TGTGCCAGCAGCAAGGGACAGGGCTTTACTCCCCTCCACTTT	CASSKGQGFTPLHF
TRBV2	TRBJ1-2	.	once	TGTGCCAGCAGTCGGGACATCACTTTTAACTATGGCTACACCTTC	CASSRDITFNYGYTF
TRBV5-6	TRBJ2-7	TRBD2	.	TGTGCCAGCAGCGTCACTGGCGGGGGGTTTGACGAGCAGTACTTC	CASSVTGGGFDEQYF
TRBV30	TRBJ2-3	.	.	TGTGCCTGGAGCAACGCGGGGGCGGATACGCAGTATTTT	CAWSNAGADTQYF
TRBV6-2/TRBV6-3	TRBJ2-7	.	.	TGTGCCAGCAGTTTCCTCGGGAACTACGAGCAGTACTTC	CASSFLGNYEQYF
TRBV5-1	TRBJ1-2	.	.	TGCGCCAGCAGCTTGGATAGCCCTAACTATGGCTACACCTTC	CASSLDSPNYGYTF
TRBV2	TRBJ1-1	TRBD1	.	TGTGCCAGCACCCGGGACAGACTCATGAACACTGAAGCTTTCTTT	CASTRDRLMNTEAFF
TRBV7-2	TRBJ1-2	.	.	TGTGCCAGCAGCTTACATGGGGCAGAGGGTGGCTACACCTTC	CASSLHGAEGGYTF
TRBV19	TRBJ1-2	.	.	TGTGCCAGTAGCAGGGAGGACTATGGCTACACCTTC	CASSREDYGYTF
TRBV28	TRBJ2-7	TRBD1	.	TGTGCCAGTCTGACAGGGGAAGGGTCCTACGAGCAGTACTTC	CASLTGEGSYEQYF